Listed below are T cell receptor beta chains from one sample, sequenced in a study of T cell changes during pregnancy in multiple sclerosis. Clones were read by immunoSEQ multiplex PCR, and TCRdb kept only the in-frame ones, dropping some. The sample holds about 35,000 clones; over 85% are singletons and the top ten take about 3.8%. Sequencing used CD8+ T cells from peripheral blood mononuclear cells, obtained in the third trimester of pregnancy. The receptors shown here come from a female donor with multiple sclerosis, enrolled in a pregnancy study. The CDR3 runs from the conserved cysteine through the conserved F or W. The order of the fields is D gene, V gene, J gene, clone size, CDR3 DNA, CDR3 protein. A D gene is named only where the DNA matches it firmly. Size values are once, few and many counts, or a class for expanded clones, and some rows have none.

>-|TRBV5-1|TRBJ1-1|-
TGCGCCAGCAGCTTGGGGCCGGGAACTGAAGCTTTCTTT
CASSLGPGTEAFF
>-|TRBV10-1|TRBJ2-5|once
TGCGCCAGCCGACTTCACCAAGAGACCCAGTACTTC
CASRLHQETQYF
>-|TRBV11-3|TRBJ1-1|-
TGTGCCAGCAGCTTAGGAACGGGGACTGAAGCTTTCTTT
CASSLGTGTEAFF
>-|TRBV7-6|TRBJ2-6|-
TGTGCCAGCAGCTTGGCCTCCCCGAGGGGGGGGGCCAACGTCCTGACTTTC
CASSLASPRGGANVLTF
>TRBD2|TRBV18|TRBJ2-1|-
TGTGCCAGCTCACCACCGGGCAGGGAGGGAGCAAATGAGCAGTTCTTC
CASSPPGREGANEQFF
>-|TRBV2|TRBJ1-1|few
TGTGCCAGCAGGGGGGCCCCTGAAGCTTTCTTT
CASRGAPEAFF
>-|TRBV7-8|TRBJ1-4|-
TGTGCCAGCAGCTTAGAGGGAGGAGGAAAACTGTTTTTT
CASSLEGGGKLFF
>-|TRBV7-8|TRBJ1-6|-
TGTGCCAGCAGCTCCTCCCTCGGGGGGGAATATTCACCCCTCCACTTT
CASSSSLGGEYSPLHF
>-|TRBV27|TRBJ1-2|-
TGTGCCAGCAGCCCCTGGCGGGGGGCGCATAATGGCTACACCTTC
CASSPWRGAHNGYTF
>-|TRBV7-3|TRBJ2-2|-
TGTGCCAGCAGCCTTCATCAGGGGACCGGGGAGCTGTTTTTT
CASSLHQGTGELFF
>TRBD1|TRBV7-6|TRBJ1-1|once
TGTGCCAGCAGCTTTACCGGGACAGGGCTAATGAACACTGAAGCTTTCTTT
CASSFTGTGLMNTEAFF
>-|TRBV4-3|TRBJ1-5|-
TGCGCCAGCAGCCAAGATCTGACAGGAGGTAATCAGCCCCAGCATTTT
CASSQDLTGGNQPQHF
>TRBD1|TRBV2|TRBJ2-5|-
TGTGCCAGCAGACACGCCACAGGGGGCCAAGAGACCCAGTACTTC
CASRHATGGQETQYF
>-|TRBV27|TRBJ2-7|-
TGTGCCAGCAGTTTTACAGTGGACTCCTACGAGCAGTACTTC
CASSFTVDSYEQYF
>-|TRBV29-1|TRBJ2-1|-
TGCAGCGTCCATCAGGGGAATGAGCAGTTCTTC
CSVHQGNEQFF
>-|TRBV6-6|TRBJ2-3|once
TGTGCCAGCAGTTACGGCGGAGGGGCCACAGATACGCAGTATTTT
CASSYGGGATDTQYF
>TRBD2|TRBV13|TRBJ2-5|-
TGTGCCAGCAGCTTAAGGACTAGGGTCACAGAGACCCAGTACTTC
CASSLRTRVTETQYF
>-|TRBV7-9|TRBJ1-2|-
TGTGCCAGCAGCTTAGGAGGGTACTCTGGCTACACCTTC
CASSLGGYSGYTF
>-|TRBV19|TRBJ2-7|-
TGTGCCAGTAGTACCCAGGCGTCTTACGAGCAGTACTTC
CASSTQASYEQYF
>TRBD2|TRBV4-1|TRBJ2-3|-
TGCGCCAGCAGGCGCGAGGGGGCTAGCGGGGCCTCAGATACGCAGTATTTT
CASRREGASGASDTQYF
>-|TRBV19|TRBJ1-1|-
TGTGCCAGTAGTATATGGGGGGGGCCGCGGGTGCAGGCTTTCTTT
CASSIWGGPRVQAFF
>TRBD2|TRBV15|TRBJ2-7|-
TGTGCCTCGTCTAGCGGGGGGGCTTCCTACGAGCAGTACTTC
CASSSGGASYEQYF
>-|TRBV29-1|TRBJ1-2|-
TGCAGCATCGGTGGGGACACTCGCTCAGCTAACTATGGCTACACCTTC
CSIGGDTRSANYGYTF
>TRBD1|TRBV15|TRBJ2-3|-
TGTGCCACCAGGAGCGGGCGGGACAGGGCTGGAACAGATACGCAGTATTTT
CATRSGRDRAGTDTQYF
>TRBD1|TRBV18|TRBJ2-7|-
TGTGCCAGCTCACCACAAGACAGGGCAATACTAACGCGGGAGCAGTACTTC
CASSPQDRAILTREQYF
>-|TRBV7-2|TRBJ1-1|-
TGTGCCAGCAGCTTAGCATCGACAAACACTGAAGCTTTCTTT
CASSLASTNTEAFF
>-|TRBV19|TRBJ2-7|once
TGTGCCAGTAGTCCCCAGGCAGGTATCTTATACGAGCAGTACTTC
CASSPQAGILYEQYF
>-|TRBV11-2|TRBJ1-4|-
TGTGCCAGCAGCTTAGGGGGGGGTGAAAAACTGTTTTTT
CASSLGGGEKLFF
>-|TRBV21-1|TRBJ2-2|-
TGTGCCAGCAGCAAAGCAGGGGGCACCGGGGAGCTGTTTTTT
CASSKAGGTGELFF
>-|TRBV6-6|TRBJ1-5|-
TGTGCCAGCAGGAACAGCGGGTATAGCAATCAGCCCCAGCATTTT
CASRNSGYSNQPQHF
>-|TRBV4-3|TRBJ1-1|few
TGCGCCAGCAGCCAAGAGCGGGCGGTAGACACTGAAGCTTTCTTT
CASSQERAVDTEAFF
>-|TRBV27|TRBJ1-2|-
TGTGCCAGCAGTTCCCAGAGGGCGGATGGCTACACCTTC
CASSSQRADGYTF
>-|TRBV4-1|TRBJ1-2|-
TGCGCCAGCAGCCAAGACAGGGCGGCCGGCTACACCTTC
CASSQDRAAGYTF
>-|TRBV9|TRBJ2-3|-
TGTGCCAGCAGCCAGCGACAACATCATAAGGGGGAAGAGTTTAGCACAGATACGCAGTATTTT
CASSQRQHHKGEEFSTDTQYF
>-|TRBV7-3|TRBJ1-1|-
TGTGCCAGCAGCCTAGAAGGGGGGGCGTACACTGAAGCTTTCTTT
CASSLEGGAYTEAFF
>-|TRBV12-5|TRBJ2-7|-
TGTGCTAGTGGTTTGGGGTCCGGCTCCTACGAGCAGTACTTC
CASGLGSGSYEQYF
>TRBD2|TRBV7-9|TRBJ2-1|-
TGTGCCAGCAGCCAAACAAGCGGGGGGGCCTACAATGAGCAGTTCTTC
CASSQTSGGAYNEQFF
>TRBD1|TRBV7-3|TRBJ1-2|once
TGTGCCAGCAGCTTTCAGGGGGCGGGGTGGAGGTATGGCTACACCTTC
CASSFQGAGWRYGYTF
>TRBD1|TRBV5-1|TRBJ1-1|-
TGCGCCAGCAGCTTGCGGGACAGGGACGATGAAGCTTTCTTT
CASSLRDRDDEAFF
>-|TRBV4-2|TRBJ2-7|-
TGTGCCAGCAGCCACCCAGGCGAGGGCTCCTACGAGCAGTACTTC
CASSHPGEGSYEQYF
>TRBD2|TRBV4-3|TRBJ2-1|-
TGCGCCAGCAGCCAGGGGGGGGGAAACGTAGACAATGAGCAGTTCTTC
CASSQGGGNVDNEQFF
>-|TRBV11-2|TRBJ2-7|-
TGTGCCAGCAGCACGAAAGACGGGAACTACGAGCAGTACTTC
CASSTKDGNYEQYF
>-|TRBV19|TRBJ2-1|-
TGTGCCAGTAGTGAGGATGACTCCTACAATGAGCAGTTCTTC
CASSEDDSYNEQFF
>-|TRBV2|TRBJ1-2|-
TGTGCCAGCAGTTTGGGACATAACTATGGCTACACCTTC
CASSLGHNYGYTF
>-|TRBV27|TRBJ2-7|-
TGTGCCAGCAGTTTAGGTAGTGTTTGGTACTTC
CASSLGSVWYF
>TRBD2|TRBV4-3|TRBJ2-7|-
TGCGCCAGCAGCCAAGATTCCCAGGGGACTAGCTACGAGCAGTACTTC
CASSQDSQGTSYEQYF
>-|TRBV9|TRBJ2-7|-
TGTGCCAGCAGCGTAGACGGGTACGAGCAGTACTTC
CASSVDGYEQYF
>-|TRBV5-4|TRBJ2-7|-
TGTGCCAGCAGCTTTGGAGGGGAAGGCTACGAGCAGTACTTC
CASSFGGEGYEQYF
>-|TRBV29-1|TRBJ1-1|-
TGCAGCGTCTTACATGACACTGAAGCTTTCTTT
CSVLHDTEAFF
>-|TRBV6-4|TRBJ1-1|large
TGTGCCAGCAGTGATGAGGCTAACACTGAAGCTTTCTTT
CASSDEANTEAFF
>TRBD2|TRBV6-1|TRBJ2-1|-
TGTGCCAGCAGTGCGCTAGCGGGGGGATATTACAATGAGCAGTTCTTC
CASSALAGGYYNEQFF
>TRBD2|TRBV7-2|TRBJ2-1|-
TGTGCCAGCAGCTTAGGGCTAGCGGGGGCCGCTACCCTCGATGAGCAGTTCTTC
CASSLGLAGAATLDEQFF
>TRBD1|TRBV27|TRBJ1-4|-
TGTGCCAGCAGTTTAAGGACAGGGTATCGGTGGACTAATGAAAAACTGTTTTTT
CASSLRTGYRWTNEKLFF
>TRBD1|TRBV2|TRBJ2-3|-
TGTGCCAGCAGTTACACAGGGGGCACAGATACGCAGTATTTT
CASSYTGGTDTQYF